This TCR beta chain was recovered during a study of cytomegalovirus exposure and HLA in healthy donors. The CDR3 has 15 amino acids. CDR1 SGHTA and CDR2 FQGNSA come from the germline V gene. The ends lost 3 bases at V and 2 bases at J; junction bases unmatched: 5. The data were produced by immunoSEQ multiplex PCR, yet TCRdb's version contains in-frame clones alone and is incomplete. This sample carries around 130,000 clones, about nine tenths of them seen once, and the ten largest clones take about 3%. The specimen sequenced was PBMCs. This TCR was sampled from a man aged 25-40 years in good health and CMV-seronegative. The J gene is TRBJ2-5, the V gene TRBV7-2, with 8 bases identical to TRBD1. CDR3 in amino acids: CASSFARGLQETQYF. As DNA, the CDR3 is TGTGCCAGCAGCTTCGCCAGGGGGCTACAAGAGACCCAGTACTTC.